The source of this TCR beta chain is a study of blood T cell repertoires in COVID-19. Study in general: Specimens from acute and convalescent COVID-19 originated in the United States, Italy and Spain. Sample material is recorded as cDNA or gDNA derived from T cells, B-cell-depleted T cells, or PBMCs.

Patients in Seattle were enrolled during active infection, then followed longitudinally. The authors' processing: Amplification with reference gene primers provided the estimates of nucleated cell counts. Clones were read by immunoSEQ multiplex PCR, and TCRdb kept only the in-frame ones, dropping some. The V and J calls and clone size are taken from that table; D and trimming were inferred from the DNA. The sample lists around 340,000 clones, 80% to 90% occurring once. This clonotype was obtained from a woman aged 60-75 years with COVID-19, enrolled during active disease. The sequenced sample consisted of peripheral blood.

This CDR3 reads CASSEFQGFGQEETQYF. The CDR3 DNA reads TGTGCCAGCAGTGAATTTCAGGGTTTCGGACAAGAGGAGACCCAGTACTTC. The chain combines TRBV25-1 with TRBJ2-5, with D maybe TRBD1 (5 bases). This CDR3 region has 17 residues. Deletions cut 1 base from V and 5 bases from J, with 20 bases between. Germline CDR1 and CDR2: MGHDK and SYGVNS. Based on the CDR3 plus reference TRBV25-1 and TRBJ2-5, the full variable domain is EADIYQTPRYLVIGTGKKITLECSQTMGHDKMYWYQQDPGMELHLIHYSYGVNSTEKGDLSSESTVSRIRTEHFPLTLESARPSHTSQYLCASSEFQGFGQEETQYFGPGTRLLVL.